This TCR beta chain was documented in a study of blood T cells in healthy people across ages. Regarding the study as a whole: Strong correlation was found linking TCR beta diversity to naive T cell percentage.

Primers used in a second PCR of roughly 6 to 12 cycles were a sample-barcoded 5' primer and a J-beta primer mix. Per-sample output comprised a minimum of 2.5 million paired-end reads containing CDR3. MiXCR, run by TCRdb on the 5' RACE reads, gives a single entry per CDR3 protein. The table has 650,000 to 700,000 distinct CDR3 sequences, approximately 31% seen once. The CDR3 extends over 13 amino acids. Unmatched junction bases numbered 3, after V lost 0 bases and J lost 14 bases. This clonotype was observed many times. What it recognizes is unknown. The chain links TRBV12-3 or TRBV12-4 to TRBJ2-3; 12 bases fit TRBD1. The source is an elderly woman in good health. Sequenced input: blood. The CDR3 coding sequence is TGTGCCAGCAGTTTAGCCCGGGGACAGGGGGCGTATTTT. The encoded protein is CASSLARGQGAYF.